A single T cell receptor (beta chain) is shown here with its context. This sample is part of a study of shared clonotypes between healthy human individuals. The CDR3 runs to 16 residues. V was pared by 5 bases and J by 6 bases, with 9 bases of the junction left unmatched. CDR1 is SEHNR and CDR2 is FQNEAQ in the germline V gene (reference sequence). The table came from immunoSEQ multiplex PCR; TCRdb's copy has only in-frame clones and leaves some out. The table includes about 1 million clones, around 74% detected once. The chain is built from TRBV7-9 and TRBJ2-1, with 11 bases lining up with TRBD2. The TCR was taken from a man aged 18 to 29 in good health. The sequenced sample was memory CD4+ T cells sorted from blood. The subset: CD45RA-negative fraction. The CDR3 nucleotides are TGTGCCAGCAGCCCCCCGGGACTAGCGGAGGCCAATGAGCAGTTCTTC. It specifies CASSPPGLAEANEQFF. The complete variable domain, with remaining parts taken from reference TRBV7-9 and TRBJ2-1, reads DTGVSQNPRHKITKRGQNVTFRCDPISEHNRLYWYRQTLGQGPEFLTYFQNEAQLEKSRLLSDRFSAERPKGSFSTLEIQRTEQGDSAMYLCASSPPGLAEANEQFFGPGTRLTVL.